This T cell receptor beta chain was retrieved from a study of blood T cell repertoires in COVID-19. TCRdb's table, derived via immunoSEQ multiplex PCR, lists solely in-frame clones and lacks some. The sample includes a few hundred thousand clones, about 88% of them seen just once. V lost 7 bases to trimming and J lost 7 bases, with 15 bases between them. The CDR3 totals 13 residues. The V gene's germline CDR1 is KGHDR and CDR2 SFDVKD. The clonotype originates from a woman between 50 and 59 years old who had been exposed to COVID-19. The source material was PBMCs or T cells enriched from blood (not recorded which). V is TRBV24-1 and J is TRBJ1-1; no definite D call. CDR3 in DNA: TGTGCCACCAGAAACTCAGGAGGGCTTGAAGCTTTCTTT. Protein sequence: CATRNSGGLEAFF.